This T cell receptor beta chain was retrieved from a study of sequential checkpoint blockade in melanoma. At the level of the study: Both treatment sequences were followed by maintenance nivolumab.

This CDR3 region has 13 residues. The V gene's germline CDR1 is SSHAT and CDR2 FNYEAQ (reference sequence). This clone was counted a few times. The treatment denotes: randomized to nivolumab then ipilimumab (arm A) or the reverse (arm B). None of the patients previously received DNA-damaging chemotherapy. Method: immunoSEQ multiplex PCR; TCRdb's copy keeps in-frame clones and lacks some. Found here are 15,000 to 20,000 clones, roughly two thirds of them singletons; the top ten hold roughly 10%. The chain combines TRBV7-7 with TRBJ1-5; TRBD1 agrees at 8 bases. The material sequenced was CD8+ T cells sorted from blood (inferred from file names), taken from a patient given nivolumab and ipilimumab in sequence. The origin of this receptor is a human donor with melanoma. CDR3 protein: CASGQGVNQPQHF. Written as DNA, the CDR3 is TGTGCTAGCGGACAGGGAGTCAATCAGCCCCAGCATTTT.